The 26 T cell receptor beta chains reported below all come from one sample, sequenced in a study of blood T cell repertoires in COVID-19. Assay: immunoSEQ multiplex PCR; the TCRdb copy retains only in-frame clones and omits some. Of over 150,000 clones in the sample, approximately 88% were seen once. The sequencing input was peripheral blood. These TCRs come from a woman between 55 and 75 years old with acute or convalescent COVID-19.

The chain links TRBV28 to TRBJ1-2; unclear D gene. Germline CDR1 reads MDHEN; CDR2 reads SYDVKM. The germline V and J ends were trimmed by 8 bases and 2 bases, with 9 bases remaining between them. There are 12 residues in the CDR3. The CDR3 DNA follows: TGTGCCAGCGGTCGGTCCAACTATGGCTACACCTTC. Amino acid sequence: CASGRSNYGYTF.

Only a few counts were recorded for this clone. CDR3 amino acids: CASSLQGRPPYEQYF. The CDR3 DNA follows: TGTGCCAGCAGCCTACAGGGGCGCCCCCCCTACGAGCAGTACTTC. The chain employs TRBV13 and TRBJ2-7; 7 bases agree with TRBD1. V shed 5 bases, J shed 2 bases, and the junction held 9 bases outside the gene matches. There are 15 residues in the CDR3. In germline, CDR1 is PRHDT, CDR2 FYEKMQ (reference sequence). Using reference TRBV13 and TRBJ2-7 for the parts outside the CDR3, the full variable domain is AAGVIQSPRHLIKEKRETATLKCYPIPRHDTVYWYQQGPGQDPQFLISFYEKMQSDKGSIPDRFSAQQFSDYHSELNMSSLELGDSALYFCASSLQGRPPYEQYFGPGTRLTVT.

The V call is TRBV14, the J call TRBJ1-6; D is possibly TRBD1 (6 bases). The CDR3 loop spans 15 amino acids. Germline values: CDR1 SGHDN, CDR2 FVKESK. The germline V and J ends were trimmed by 0 bases and 7 bases, with 10 bases remaining between them. CDR3 protein: CASSQDGGRNSPLHF. The DNA of the CDR3 is TGTGCCAGCAGCCAAGACGGGGGGCGGAATTCACCCCTCCACTTT.

The rearrangement joins TRBV11-3 to TRBJ1-6, with D unclear. Between the trimmed V and J ends, which lost 3 bases and 0 bases, there was a span of 3 bases. CDR3 length: 14 amino acids. CDR1 and CDR2 (germline): SGHNT, YENEEA. CDR3 in DNA: TGTGCCAGCAGCTTTAGCTCCTATAATTCACCCCTCCACTTT. This translates into CASSFSSYNSPLHF.

This clone was recorded once. This sequence joins TRBV6-5 and TRBJ1-6; D gene unclear. Germline loops: CDR1 MNHEY, CDR2 SVGAGI. CDR3 size: 15 residues. V was clipped by 2 bases and J by 0 bases, with 5 bases between them. CDR3: CASSYESSYNSPLHF. Written as DNA, the CDR3 is TGTGCCAGCAGTTACGAGAGCTCCTATAATTCACCCCTCCACTTT.

V and J are TRBV30 and TRBJ2-5; 9 bases fit TRBD2. Germline V gives CDR1 GTSNPN, CDR2 SVGIG (reference sequence). The CDR3 loop spans 14 amino acids. V shed 2 bases and J 5 bases; nucleotides not matched to a gene: 6. The DNA of the CDR3 is TGTGCCTGGAGTTCGGCTAGCGGGGATGAGACCCAGTACTTC. The encoded protein is CAWSSASGDETQYF.

V usage is TRBV28 and J usage is TRBJ1-1, with 11 bases identical to TRBD1. The germline V gene has CDR1 MDHEN and CDR2 SYDVKM. The trim removed 3 bases at V and 0 bases at J, leaving 3 bases unmatched. CDR3 size: 16 residues. In DNA form, the CDR3 reads TGTGCCAGCAGTTTGGGGGGACAGGGGGTGAACACTGAAGCTTTCTTT. As protein: CASSLGGQGVNTEAFF.

The V and J genes are TRBV29-1 and TRBJ2-3; maybe TRBD2 (7 bases). The CDR3 consists of 13 residues. V lost 7 bases to trimming and J lost 5 bases, with 16 bases between them. The germline CDR1 and CDR2 sequences are SQVTM and ANQGSEA. The CDR3 sequence is CSASQGGGDTQYF. CDR3 nucleotides: TGCAGCGCTTCCCAGGGAGGGGGAGATACGCAGTATTTT.

The chain recombines TRBV7-9 with TRBJ2-2, with D possibly matching TRBD1 (6 bases). The CDR3 runs to 14 residues. V was pared by 4 bases and J by 4 bases, with 10 bases between. Germline V lookup: CDR1 SEHNR, CDR2 FQNEAQ (reference sequence). Here the CDR3 reads CASSSNRVTGELFF. CDR3 DNA: TGTGCCAGCAGCTCCAACAGGGTCACCGGGGAGCTGTTTTTT.

This chain links TRBV6-5 with TRBJ1-2; tentative D call: TRBD1 (5 bases). V was pared by 7 bases and J by 8 bases, with 17 bases between. This CDR3 contains 13 residues. Germline V gene data show CDR1 as MNHEY and CDR2 as SVGAGI. CDR3 coding DNA: TGTGCCAGCACCGGGGGGGGAGAACGCGGCTACACCTTC. It translates to CASTGGGERGYTF.

This chain connects TRBV13 to TRBJ1-2, with a possible D match to TRBD1 (5 bases). The V end lost 0 bases, the J end lost 8 bases, and 16 bases lay between the germline ends. The CDR3 totals 15 residues. CDR1 is PRHDT, CDR2 FYEKMQ, per germline (reference sequence). CDR3 in amino acids: CASSLGKGRGGGYTF. The CDR3 coding sequence is TGTGCCAGCAGCTTAGGGAAGGGACGCGGGGGAGGCTACACCTTC.

This clone was observed a handful of times. The rearrangement uses TRBV6-6 and TRBJ2-7; 10 bases align to TRBD1. V shed 6 bases and J 5 bases; nucleotides not matched to a gene: 4. CDR1 and CDR2 from the germline V gene are MNHNY and SVGAGI (reference sequence). The CDR3 sequence is 13 residues long. The CDR3, as DNA: TGTGCCAGCAGAGACAGGGGGCAGGACGAGCAGTACTTC. The encoded protein is CASRDRGQDEQYF.

The chain employs TRBV9 and TRBJ1-2; tentative D call: TRBD1 (5 bases). The germline V gene encodes CDR1 SGDLS and CDR2 YYNGEE. The CDR3 runs to 16 residues. Trimming stripped 0 bases from V and 3 bases from J, with 15 bases between. The CDR3 here is CASSVAAGREDYGYTF. CDR3 coding DNA: TGTGCCAGCAGCGTAGCGGCAGGGAGGGAGGACTATGGCTACACCTTC.

This rearrangement joins TRBV5-8 to TRBJ2-1; 15 bases line up with TRBD2. Germline V gives CDR1 SGHTS, CDR2 YDEGEE. This CDR3 is built from 17 residues. V lost 1 base, J lost 8 bases, and 7 bases stayed unmatched. Here the CDR3 reads CASSLRTSGGATHEQFF. CDR3 in DNA: TGTGCCAGCAGCTTGAGGACTAGCGGGGGGGCTACTCATGAGCAGTTCTTC. Using reference TRBV5-8 and TRBJ2-1 for the parts outside the CDR3, the full variable domain is EAGVTQSPTHLIKTRGQQATLRCSPISGHTSVYWYQQALGLGLQFLLWYDEGEERNRGNFPPRFSGRQFPNYSSELNVNALELEDSALYLCASSLRTSGGATHEQFFGPGTRLTVL.

Only a few counts were recorded for this clone. The genes are TRBV7-2 and TRBJ2-2; possible D gene TRBD1, 5 bases. Per the germline V gene, CDR1 is SGHTA and CDR2 is FQGNSA. This CDR3 region has 16 residues. The V end was cut by 3 bases, the J end by 5 bases, with 16 bases between. The CDR3 spells CASSFRNQGGTGELFF. DNA for the CDR3: TGTGCCAGCAGCTTCCGGAACCAGGGCGGTACCGGGGAGCTGTTTTTT.

This clone has only a few counts. The rearrangement joins TRBV6-5 to TRBJ1-2; D remains ambiguous. Germline V gene data show CDR1 as MNHEY and CDR2 as SVGAGI. This CDR3 comprises 13 residues. The germline V and J ends were trimmed by 6 bases and 4 bases, with 12 bases remaining between them. The chain's CDR3 is CASRPAGLYGYTF. Here the CDR3 DNA reads TGTGCCAGCAGGCCCGCCGGACTCTATGGCTACACCTTC.

The chain carries TRBV19 and TRBJ2-7, with D maybe TRBD2 (6 bases). Germline-derived CDR1 and CDR2 are LNHDA and SQIVND (reference sequence). Deletions cut 4 bases from V and 3 bases from J, with 10 bases between. CDR3 length equals 13 residues. CDR3 sequence reads: CASSSGAGYEQYF. In DNA form, the CDR3 reads TGTGCCAGTAGTAGCGGGGCCGGCTACGAGCAGTACTTC.

CDR3 sequence: CASSGQGNEQFF. In DNA, the CDR3 is TGTGCCAGCAGCGGTCAGGGTAATGAGCAGTTCTTC. The chain links TRBV5-4 to TRBJ2-1; D is perhaps TRBD1 (5 bases). Trimming took off 4 bases at V and 7 bases at J, with 9 bases between the two ends. Per the germline V gene, CDR1 is SGHNT and CDR2 is YYREEE (reference sequence). The CDR3 is made up of 12 amino acids.

This chain connects TRBV5-1 to TRBJ1-6; maybe TRBD1 (6 bases). The CDR3 extends over 14 amino acids. V gave up 4 bases and J gave up 10 bases, with 15 bases separating them. Per the germline V gene, CDR1 is SGHRS and CDR2 is YFSETQ. The CDR3 sequence is CASSITGYQSPLHF. The CDR3 DNA reads as TGCGCCAGCAGCATAACAGGGTATCAATCACCCCTCCACTTT.

CDR3 sequence (DNA): TGTGCCAGCAAGGAGGCGGAGACCCAGTACTTC. Protein product: CASKEAETQYF. The V and J genes are TRBV5-5 and TRBJ2-5; D is possibly TRBD2 (5 bases). The CDR3 has 11 amino acids. The germline CDR1 and CDR2 sequences are SGHKS and YYEKEE (reference sequence). Trimming cost V 6 bases and J 5 bases, with 8 bases left between them. Filled out from reference TRBV5-5 and TRBJ2-5, the complete variable domain reads DAGVTQSPTHLIKTRGQQVTLRCSPISGHKSVSWYQQVLGQGPQFIFQYYEKEERGRGNFPDRFSARQFPNYSSELNVNALLLGDSALYLCASKEAETQYFGPGTRLLVL.

The chain has TRBV5-4 and TRBJ1-1; 8 positions agree with TRBD1. The CDR3 spans 15 residues. J gave up 5 bases and V 4 bases, and 10 bases lay outside the gene matches. From germline, CDR1 is SGHNT and CDR2 YYREEE (reference sequence). The CDR3 protein is CASSQGTGQGTEAFF. CDR3 sequence (DNA): TGTGCCAGCAGCCAAGGGACAGGACAAGGAACTGAAGCTTTCTTT. Based on the CDR3 plus reference TRBV5-4 and TRBJ1-1, the full variable domain is ETGVTQSPTHLIKTRGQQVTLRCSSQSGHNTVSWYQQALGQGPQFIFQYYREEENGRGNFPPRFSGLQFPNYSSELNVNALELDDSALYLCASSQGTGQGTEAFFGQGTRLTVV.

V usage is TRBV18 and J usage is TRBJ1-2; D is perhaps TRBD1 (5 bases). Trimming took 2 bases from V and 2 from J, leaving 12 bases between them. Germline V gives CDR1 KGHSH, CDR2 LQKENI. This CDR3 has 15 residues. This CDR3 reads CASSPVLQGNYGYTF. CDR3 sequence (DNA): TGTGCCAGCTCACCAGTTCTCCAGGGAAACTATGGCTACACCTTC.

This chain links TRBV7-3 with TRBJ2-3, with D perhaps TRBD1 (5 bases). Germline loops: CDR1 SGHTA, CDR2 FQGTGA. This CDR3 is built from 13 residues. Trimming stripped 2 bases from V and 7 bases from J, with 10 bases between. CDR3 sequence: CASSLFRANTQYF. The CDR3 region has the DNA TGTGCCAGCAGCTTATTCAGGGCCAATACGCAGTATTTT.

V is TRBV24-1 and J is TRBJ2-5; the D gene is possibly TRBD1 (5 bases). V lost 1 base to trimming and J lost 5 bases, with 13 bases between them. Looked up from germline, CDR1 is KGHDR and CDR2 is SFDVKD. The CDR3 consists of 15 residues. CDR3 region: CATSDFRAQDETQYF. CDR3 coding DNA: TGTGCCACCAGTGATTTCAGGGCGCAGGACGAGACCCAGTACTTC.

In this sample, this clone turned up once. The chain combines TRBV24-1 with TRBJ1-5; 7 nucleotides agree with TRBD1. The length of the CDR3 is 16 residues. The ends lost 4 bases at V and 3 bases at J; junction bases unmatched: 8. Germline CDR1 reads KGHDR; CDR2 reads SFDVKD. The CDR3 DNA reads as TGTGCCACCAGTGACCCACGGACAGGTCCCAATCAGCCCCAGCATTTT. It codes for CATSDPRTGPNQPQHF.

The genes are TRBV6-4 and TRBJ1-6; D uncertain. Looked up from germline, CDR1 is MRHNA and CDR2 is SNTAGT. Between the trimmed V and J ends, which lost 1 base and 10 bases, there was a span of 8 bases. CDR3 length equals 13 residues. In DNA form, the CDR3 reads TGTGCCAGCAGTGACTTCCGGGGATCACCCCTCCACTTT. As protein: CASSDFRGSPLHF.